These 18 T cell receptor beta chains were sequenced from one sample in a study of T-cell memory formation after mild COVID-19. Each CDR3 protein gets one entry after TCRdb re-called the 5' RACE reads with MiXCR. The table includes hundreds of thousands of distinct CDR3 sequences, 25% to 30% detected once. Sequenced: PBMCs or a T cell subset sorted from them (not recorded which). These receptors originate from an adult woman who had mild COVID-19 (a few samples of this study predate the infection). Cell type and time point are not known.

The chain joins TRBV4-2 to TRBJ2-1; 8 positions agree with TRBD2. This CDR3 spans 15 amino acids. Looked up from germline, CDR1 is LGHNA and CDR2 is YNFKEQ. Trimming removed 6 bases from V and 3 bases from J; junction bases left unmatched: 7. The CDR3 bases are TGTGCCAGCAGTTGGACTAGCAGCGACTACAATGAGCAGTTCTTC. Protein sequence: CASSWTSSDYNEQFF.

The rearrangement joins TRBV2 to TRBJ2-5, with 11 bases fitting TRBD2. After removal of 4 bases from V and 2 bases from J, the junction contained 3 bases not matched to a gene. The CDR3 contains 15 residues. The germline CDR1 and CDR2 sequences are SNHLY and FYNNEI. Here the CDR3 reads CASSGASGGQETQYF. The CDR3 DNA follows: TGTGCCAGCAGTGGGGCTAGCGGGGGGCAAGAGACCCAGTACTTC.

The J gene is TRBJ1-1, the V gene TRBV18, with a possible D match to TRBD1 (6 bases). The CDR3 has 13 amino acids. In germline, CDR1 is KGHSH, CDR2 LQKENI. Trimming took 4 bases from V and 4 from J, leaving 10 bases between them. The CDR3 protein is CASSHGQSTEAFF. The DNA for the CDR3 is TGTGCCAGCTCACATGGACAGAGCACTGAAGCTTTCTTT. Variable domain in full (rest from reference TRBV18 and TRBJ1-1): NAGVMQNPRHLVRRRGQEARLRCSPMKGHSHVYWYRQLPEEGLKFMVYLQKENIIDESGMPKERFSAEFPKEGPSILRIQQVVRGDSAAYFCASSHGQSTEAFFGQGTRLTVV.

In this sample, this clonotype turned up a few times. The chain is built from TRBV29-1 and TRBJ1-5, with D possibly being TRBD1 (5 bases). Per the germline V gene, CDR1 is SQVTM and CDR2 is ANQGSEA. V lost 6 bases, J lost 0 bases, and 9 bases lay in between. The CDR3 sequence is 13 residues long. This CDR3 reads CSVRDGSNQPQHF. The CDR3 DNA reads as TGCAGCGTAAGGGACGGTAGCAATCAGCCCCAGCATTTT.

The V and J genes are TRBV5-4 and TRBJ2-1; 9 bases agree with TRBD2. Germline V gene data show CDR1 as SGHNT and CDR2 as YYREEE (reference sequence). The CDR3 runs 15 residues. V lost 0 bases and J lost 4; bases outside the gene matches: 2. In DNA, the CDR3 is TGTGCCAGCAGCTTGGGGACTAGCGATTACAATGAGCAGTTCTTC. As protein: CASSLGTSDYNEQFF.

The chain uses TRBV20-1 and TRBJ1-2; 7 bases agree with TRBD1. This CDR3 region has 17 residues. Unmatched junction bases numbered 12, after V lost 0 bases and J lost 2 bases. CDR1 and CDR2 (germline): DFQATT, SNEGSKA (reference sequence). CDR3: CSARDQHGQGENYGYTF. The CDR3 DNA reads TGCAGTGCTAGAGATCAGCATGGGCAGGGGGAAAACTATGGCTACACCTTC.

This clonotype was seen at least ten times. The gene calls are TRBV7-8 and TRBJ2-2, with 7 bases matching TRBD2. The CDR3 has 14 residues. Looked up from germline, CDR1 is SGHVS and CDR2 is FQNEAQ. Trimming removed 5 bases from V and 5 bases from J; junction bases left unmatched: 5. The CDR3 nucleotides read TGTGCCAGCAGCCCGTCGGGGGGAACCGGGGAGCTGTTTTTT. Translating gives CASSPSGGTGELFF.

This clonotype was seen a few times. V is TRBV7-9 and J is TRBJ2-1; the D gene is possibly TRBD2 (5 bases). Germline lookup yields CDR1 SEHNR and CDR2 FQNEAQ (reference sequence). Trimming removed 3 bases at V and 9 bases at J, with 15 bases between. This CDR3 is 14 amino acids long. The CDR3 nucleotides read TGTGCCAGCAGCTTTGGCGGGTTTGGTGGTGAGCAGTTCTTC. Residues: CASSFGGFGGEQFF.

This CDR3 is CAISENAYEQYF. As DNA, the CDR3 is TGTGCCATCAGTGAGAATGCCTACGAGCAGTACTTC. The chain links TRBV10-3 to TRBJ2-7; D gene uncertain. The CDR3 spans 12 residues. The V end lost 2 bases, the J end lost 2 bases, and 4 bases lay between the germline ends. Germline V gene data show CDR1 as ENHRY and CDR2 as SYGVKD.

V is TRBV5-1 and J is TRBJ2-1, with 9 nucleotides matching TRBD2. CDR1 is SGHRS and CDR2 is YFSETQ in the germline V gene. The trim removed 1 base at V and 5 bases at J, leaving 1 base unmatched. The CDR3 loop spans 14 amino acids. CDR3 sequence reads: CASSLLAGNNEQFF. The CDR3 region has the DNA TGCGCCAGCAGCTTGCTAGCGGGGAACAATGAGCAGTTCTTC.

The chain joins TRBV12-3 or TRBV12-4 to TRBJ2-3, with TRBD2 identical over 12 bases. J lost 2 bases, V lost 3 bases, and 3 bases had no gene match. CDR3 length equals 16 residues. The CDR3 region has the DNA TGTGCCAGCAGTTTGACTAGCGGGAGTGTCACAGATACGCAGTATTTT. This encodes CASSLTSGSVTDTQYF.

V is TRBV3-1 and J is TRBJ2-5; D possibly matches TRBD1 or TRBD2 (5 bases each). Germline V gene lookup returns CDR1 LGHDT and CDR2 YNNKEL (reference sequence). This CDR3 contains 14 residues. Between the trimmed V and J ends, which lost 4 bases and 2 bases, there was a span of 11 bases. Written as DNA, the CDR3 is TGTGCCAGCAGCCTCGGGACCCATCAAGAGACCCAGTACTTC. It yields the protein CASSLGTHQETQYF.

This clonotype was detected a few times. The rearrangement links TRBV7-6 to TRBJ1-6; D unclear. V lost 4 bases, J lost 6 bases, and 13 bases lay in between. This CDR3 has 15 amino acids. The germline gives CDR1 SGHVS, CDR2 FNYEAQ. CDR3 amino acids: CASSSVGVSNSPLHF. CDR3 nucleotide sequence: TGTGCCAGCAGCTCAGTTGGGGTTAGTAATTCACCCCTCCACTTT.

This clonotype occurred a few times. The genes are TRBV24-1 and TRBJ2-7, with 9 bases identical to TRBD1. Losses at the gene ends were 3 bases for V and 1 base for J; bases not matched to a gene: 3. CDR1 is KGHDR, CDR2 SFDVKD, per germline. The CDR3 has 15 amino acids. CDR3 nucleotide sequence: TGTGCCACCAGTGATCCGGGACAGGGTTCCTACGAGCAGTACTTC. Its protein is CATSDPGQGSYEQYF.

This clonotype turned up a few times. V gene TRBV6-5 combines with J gene TRBJ2-5; D perhaps matches TRBD2 (6 bases). V lost 0 bases to trimming and J lost 2 bases, with 16 bases between them. Germline-derived CDR1 and CDR2 are MNHEY and SVGAGI. This CDR3 has 17 residues. The CDR3 coding sequence is TGTGCCAGCAGTTACTCAACTATCGGGGGAAGACAAGAGACCCAGTACTTC. It codes for CASSYSTIGGRQETQYF.

The chain has TRBV15 and TRBJ1-2; the D gene is possibly TRBD1 (5 bases). This CDR3 has 17 residues. V shed 0 bases and J shed 3 bases, with 17 bases lying between them. CDR1 LNHNV and CDR2 YYDKDF come from the germline V gene (reference sequence). This chain's CDR3 is CATSRELTRGSDYGYTF. The DNA of the CDR3 is TGTGCCACCAGCAGAGAGTTGACGAGGGGAAGCGACTATGGCTACACCTTC.

There are a few counts of this clonotype. V is TRBV20-1 and J is TRBJ2-3; 8 bases align to TRBD2. This CDR3 contains 14 residues. In germline, CDR1 is DFQATT, CDR2 SNEGSKA (reference sequence). J lost 3 bases, V lost 4 bases, and 6 bases had no gene match. The CDR3 DNA sequence: TGCAGTGCTAAGCTAGCGGGTCCTACAGATACGCAGTATTTT. Translation: CSAKLAGPTDTQYF.

This rearrangement joins TRBV2 to TRBJ2-1; no reliable D call. Looked up from germline, CDR1 is SNHLY and CDR2 is FYNNEI. The CDR3 runs to 13 residues. V was trimmed by 3 bases and J by 5 bases, leaving 8 bases between them. In DNA form, the CDR3 reads TGTGCCAGCAGTGAGGAGAGTAACAATGAGCAGTTCTTC. Translating gives CASSEESNNEQFF.